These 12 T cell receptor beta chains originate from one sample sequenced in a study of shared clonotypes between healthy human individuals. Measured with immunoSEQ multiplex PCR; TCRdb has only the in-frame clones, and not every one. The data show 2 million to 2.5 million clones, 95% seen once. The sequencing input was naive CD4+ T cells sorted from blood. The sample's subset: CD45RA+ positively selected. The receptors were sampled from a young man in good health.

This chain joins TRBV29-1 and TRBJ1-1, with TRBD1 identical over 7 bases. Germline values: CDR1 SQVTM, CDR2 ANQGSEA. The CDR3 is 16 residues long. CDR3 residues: CNIKRRTGTMNTEAFF. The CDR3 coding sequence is TGCAACATAAAGCGGAGGACAGGAACGATGAACACTGAAGCTTTCTTT.

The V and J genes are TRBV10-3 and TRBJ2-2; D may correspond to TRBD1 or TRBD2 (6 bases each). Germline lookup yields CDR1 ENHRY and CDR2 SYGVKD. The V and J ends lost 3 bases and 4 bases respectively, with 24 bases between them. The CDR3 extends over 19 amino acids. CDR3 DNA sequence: TGTGCCATCAGTGAAGGATCTAATAGGGGGGCTCGGGCCACCGGGGAGCTGTTTTTT. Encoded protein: CAISEGSNRGARATGELFF.

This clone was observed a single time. This chain's CDR3 is CASTRAEPTNTEAFF. CDR3 DNA sequence: TGTGCCAGCACCAGGGCTGAACCGACGAACACTGAAGCTTTCTTT. The chain couples TRBV6-1 to TRBJ1-1; possibly TRBD1 for D (5 bases). The CDR3 has 15 residues. Trimming pared 7 bases from V and 1 base from J, leaving 16 bases between. Germline values: CDR1 MNHNS, CDR2 SASEGT.

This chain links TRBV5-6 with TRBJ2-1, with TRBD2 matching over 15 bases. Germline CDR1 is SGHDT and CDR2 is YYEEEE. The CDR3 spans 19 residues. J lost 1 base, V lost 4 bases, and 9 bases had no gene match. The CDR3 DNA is TGTGCCAGCAGCCTAGGGACTAGCGGGAGGAGAGGGTCCTACAATGAGCAGTTCTTC. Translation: CASSLGTSGRRGSYNEQFF.

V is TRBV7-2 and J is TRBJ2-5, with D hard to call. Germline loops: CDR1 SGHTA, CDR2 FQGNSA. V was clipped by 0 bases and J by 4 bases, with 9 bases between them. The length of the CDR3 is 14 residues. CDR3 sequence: CASSLAPARETQYF. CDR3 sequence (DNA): TGTGCCAGCAGCTTAGCGCCAGCTCGAGAGACCCAGTACTTC. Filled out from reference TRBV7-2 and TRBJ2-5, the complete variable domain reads GAGVSQSPSNKVTEKGKDVELRCDPISGHTALYWYRQSLGQGLEFLIYFQGNSAPDKSGLPSDRFSAERTGGSVSTLTIQRTQQEDSAVYLCASSLAPARETQYFGPGTRLLVL.

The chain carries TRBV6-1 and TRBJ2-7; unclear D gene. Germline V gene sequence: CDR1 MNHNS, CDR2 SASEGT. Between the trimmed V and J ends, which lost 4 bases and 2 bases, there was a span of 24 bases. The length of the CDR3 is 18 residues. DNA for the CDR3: TGTGCCAGCAGTGGCCCCGAAAAATTTAGGACGGCAACCTACGAGCAGTACTTC. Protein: CASSGPEKFRTATYEQYF.

CDR3 in amino acids: CASSLVGTGIREKLFF. In nucleotides, the CDR3 is TGTGCCAGCAGCTTAGTCGGGACAGGGATACGGGAAAAACTGTTTTTT. The chain employs TRBV7-2 and TRBJ1-4; 9 bases are a match to TRBD1. Germline trimming cut 1 base from V and 8 bases from J; bases unmatched to any gene: 8. The germline V gene has CDR1 SGHTA and CDR2 FQGNSA. The CDR3 contains 16 residues.

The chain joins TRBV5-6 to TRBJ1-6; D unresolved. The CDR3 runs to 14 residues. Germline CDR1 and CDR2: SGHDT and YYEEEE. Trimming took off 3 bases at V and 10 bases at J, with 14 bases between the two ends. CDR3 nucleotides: TGTGCCAGCAGCTCACTCGGGGTCGGGTCACCCCTCCACTTT. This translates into CASSSLGVGSPLHF.

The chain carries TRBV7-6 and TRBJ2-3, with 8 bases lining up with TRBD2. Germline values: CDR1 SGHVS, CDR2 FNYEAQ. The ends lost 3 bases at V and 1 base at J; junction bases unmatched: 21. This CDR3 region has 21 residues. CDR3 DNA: TGTGCCAGCAGCTTTGGGGGCTGGGGACTAGTGCCCGGATTCGGCACAGATACGCAGTATTTT. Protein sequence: CASSFGGWGLVPGFGTDTQYF.

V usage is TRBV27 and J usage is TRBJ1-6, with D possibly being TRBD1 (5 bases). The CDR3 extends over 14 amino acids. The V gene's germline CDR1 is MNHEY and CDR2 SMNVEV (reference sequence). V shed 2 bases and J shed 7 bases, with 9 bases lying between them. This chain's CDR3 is CASSLNRDNSPLHF. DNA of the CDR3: TGTGCCAGCAGTTTAAATAGGGACAATTCACCCCTCCACTTT.

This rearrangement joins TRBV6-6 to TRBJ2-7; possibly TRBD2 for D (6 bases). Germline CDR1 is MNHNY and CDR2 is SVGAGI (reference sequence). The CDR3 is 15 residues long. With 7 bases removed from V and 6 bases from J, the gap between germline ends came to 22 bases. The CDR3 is CASTDGGGGMGEQYF. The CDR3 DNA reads TGTGCCAGCACCGACGGGGGTGGGGGTATGGGCGAGCAGTACTTC.

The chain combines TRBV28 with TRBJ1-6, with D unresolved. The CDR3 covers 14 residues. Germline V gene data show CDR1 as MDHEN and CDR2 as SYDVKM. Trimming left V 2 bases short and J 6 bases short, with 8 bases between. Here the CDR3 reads CASSLTALNSPLHF. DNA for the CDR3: TGTGCCAGCAGTTTAACAGCCCTTAATTCACCCCTCCACTTT.